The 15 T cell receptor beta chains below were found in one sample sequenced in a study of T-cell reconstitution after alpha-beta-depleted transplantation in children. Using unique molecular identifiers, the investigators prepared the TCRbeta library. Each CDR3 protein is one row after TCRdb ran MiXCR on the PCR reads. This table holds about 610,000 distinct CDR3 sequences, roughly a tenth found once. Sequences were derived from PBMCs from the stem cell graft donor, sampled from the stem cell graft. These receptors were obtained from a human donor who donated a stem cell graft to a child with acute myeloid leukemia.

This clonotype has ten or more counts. CDR3 coding DNA: TGCAGTGCCAAGCCCCTGTCGGGACACGAGAACACTGAAGCTTTCTTT. Protein: CSAKPLSGHENTEAFF. The chain joins TRBV20-1 to TRBJ1-1, with D tentatively TRBD1 (6 bases). V was clipped by 6 bases and J by 1 base, with 21 bases between them. Germline CDR1 reads DFQATT; CDR2 reads SNEGSKA (reference sequence). This CDR3 spans 16 amino acids.

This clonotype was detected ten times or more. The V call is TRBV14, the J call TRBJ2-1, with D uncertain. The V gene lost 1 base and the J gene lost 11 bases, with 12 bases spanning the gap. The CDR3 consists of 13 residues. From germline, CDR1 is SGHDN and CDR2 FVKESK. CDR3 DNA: TGTGCCAGCAGCCAAGCTTACATCCGGAAGCAGTTCTTC. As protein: CASSQAYIRKQFF.

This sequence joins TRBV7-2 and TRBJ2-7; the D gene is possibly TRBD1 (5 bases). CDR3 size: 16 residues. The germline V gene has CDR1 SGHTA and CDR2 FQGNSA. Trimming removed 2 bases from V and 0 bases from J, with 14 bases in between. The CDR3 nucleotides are TGTGCCAGCAGCTTAAGTCCGGCAGGGATCTCCTACGAGCAGTACTTC. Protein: CASSLSPAGISYEQYF. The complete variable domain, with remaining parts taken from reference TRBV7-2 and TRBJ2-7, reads GAGVSQSPSNKVTEKGKDVELRCDPISGHTALYWYRQSLGQGLEFLIYFQGNSAPDKSGLPSDRFSAERTGGSVSTLTIQRTQQEDSAVYLCASSLSPAGISYEQYFGPGTRLTVT.

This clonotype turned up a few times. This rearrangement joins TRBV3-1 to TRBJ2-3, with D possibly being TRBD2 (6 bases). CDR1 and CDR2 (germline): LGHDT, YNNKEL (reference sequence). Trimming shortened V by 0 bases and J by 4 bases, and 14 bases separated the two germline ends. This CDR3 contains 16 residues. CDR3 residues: CASSQDSGENADTQYF. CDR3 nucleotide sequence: TGTGCCAGCAGCCAAGATTCGGGGGAGAACGCAGATACGCAGTATTTT.

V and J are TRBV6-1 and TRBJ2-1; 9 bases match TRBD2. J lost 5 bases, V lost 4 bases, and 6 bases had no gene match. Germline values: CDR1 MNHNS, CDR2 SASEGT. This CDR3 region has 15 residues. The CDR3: CASSGAGGRHNEQFF. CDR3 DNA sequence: TGTGCCAGCAGTGGGGCGGGAGGGAGACACAATGAGCAGTTCTTC.

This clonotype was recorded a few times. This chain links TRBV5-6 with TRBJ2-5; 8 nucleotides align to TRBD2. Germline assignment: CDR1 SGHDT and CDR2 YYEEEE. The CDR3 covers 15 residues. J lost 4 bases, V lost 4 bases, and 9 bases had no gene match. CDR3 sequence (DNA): TGTGCCAGCAGCCGAAATCCCGGGGGGGGAGAGACCCAGTACTTC. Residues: CASSRNPGGGETQYF.

CDR3 amino acids: CASTLRGSGNTIYF. The CDR3 region has the DNA TGTGCCAGCACCCTCAGGGGAAGTGGAAACACCATATATTTT. J is TRBJ1-3 and V is TRBV12-3 or TRBV12-4; D might be TRBD1 (6 bases). V gave up 7 bases and J gave up 3 bases, with 13 bases separating them. This CDR3 contains 14 residues.

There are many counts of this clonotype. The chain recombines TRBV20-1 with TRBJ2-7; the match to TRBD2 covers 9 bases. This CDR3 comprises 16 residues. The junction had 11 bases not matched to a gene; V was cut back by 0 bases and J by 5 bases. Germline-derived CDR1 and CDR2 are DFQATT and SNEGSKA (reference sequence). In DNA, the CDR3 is TGCAGTGCTAGAGATGGGCGCGCTAGCGGGATTCACGAGCAGTACTTC. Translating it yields CSARDGRASGIHEQYF.

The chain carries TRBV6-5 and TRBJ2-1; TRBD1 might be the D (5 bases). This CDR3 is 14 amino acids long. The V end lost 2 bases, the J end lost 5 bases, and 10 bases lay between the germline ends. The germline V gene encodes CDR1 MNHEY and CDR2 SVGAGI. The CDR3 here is CASSYPDIDNEQFF. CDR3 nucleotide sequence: TGTGCCAGCAGTTACCCGGACATAGACAATGAGCAGTTCTTC.

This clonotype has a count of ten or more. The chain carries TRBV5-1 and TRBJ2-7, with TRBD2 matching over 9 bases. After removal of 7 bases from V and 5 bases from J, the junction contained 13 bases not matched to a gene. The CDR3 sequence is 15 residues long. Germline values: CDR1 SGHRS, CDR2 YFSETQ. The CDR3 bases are TGCGCCAGCGGCCGTAGCGGGAGTGAGCGGAACGAGCAGTACTTC. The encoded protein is CASGRSGSERNEQYF.

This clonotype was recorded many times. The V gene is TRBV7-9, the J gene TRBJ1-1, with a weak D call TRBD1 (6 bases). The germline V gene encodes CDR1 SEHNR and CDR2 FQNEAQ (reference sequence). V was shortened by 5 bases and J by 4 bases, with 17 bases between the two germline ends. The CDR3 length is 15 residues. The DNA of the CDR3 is TGTGCCAGCAGCGTTTACAGGGATGGGGGCACTGAAGCTTTCTTT. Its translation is CASSVYRDGGTEAFF. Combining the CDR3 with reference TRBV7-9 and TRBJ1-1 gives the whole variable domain DTGVSQNPRHKITKRGQNVTFRCDPISEHNRLYWYRQTLGQGPEFLTYFQNEAQLEKSRLLSDRFSAERPKGSFSTLEIQRTEQGDSAMYLCASSVYRDGGTEAFFGQGTRLTVV.

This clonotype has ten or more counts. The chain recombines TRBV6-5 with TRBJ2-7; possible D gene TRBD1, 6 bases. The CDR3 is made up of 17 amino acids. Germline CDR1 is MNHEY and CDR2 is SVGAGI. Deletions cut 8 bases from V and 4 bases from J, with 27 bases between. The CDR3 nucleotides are TGTGCCAGCCGGCAGGGGCTCAATCACAGAGGGGTATACGAGCAGTACTTC. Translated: CASRQGLNHRGVYEQYF.

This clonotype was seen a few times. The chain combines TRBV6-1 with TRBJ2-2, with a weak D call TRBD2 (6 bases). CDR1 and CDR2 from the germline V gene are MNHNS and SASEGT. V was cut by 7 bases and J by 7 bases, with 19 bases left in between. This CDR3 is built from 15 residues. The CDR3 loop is CASTEGHLGFGELFF. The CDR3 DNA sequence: TGTGCCAGCACGGAGGGCCACTTGGGGTTCGGGGAGCTGTTTTTT.

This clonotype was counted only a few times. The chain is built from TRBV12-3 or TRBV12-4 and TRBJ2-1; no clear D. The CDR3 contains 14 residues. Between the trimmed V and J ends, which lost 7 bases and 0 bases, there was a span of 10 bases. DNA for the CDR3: TGTGCCAGCAATACAGAGAGCTCCTACAATGAGCAGTTCTTC. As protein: CASNTESSYNEQFF.

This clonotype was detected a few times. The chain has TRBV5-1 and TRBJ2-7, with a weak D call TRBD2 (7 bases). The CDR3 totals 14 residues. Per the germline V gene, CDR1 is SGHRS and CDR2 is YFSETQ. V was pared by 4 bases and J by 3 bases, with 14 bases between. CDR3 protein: CASSPMGGGYEQYF. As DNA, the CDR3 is TGCGCCAGCAGCCCCATGGGAGGGGGCTACGAGCAGTACTTC.